The rows below give T cell receptor beta chains drawn from one sample of a study of regulatory T cells in long-lasting Graves disease. TCRdb fed the multiplex PCR reads into MiXCR, producing one record per CDR3 protein. The sample yields over 400,000 distinct CDR3 sequences, approximately 14% seen once. This sample was also put to use in a study of T cells in Graves' hyperthyroidism and ophthalmopathy.

Material: peripheral blood mononuclear cells (PBMCs), obtained at new diagnosis, from a patient treated with antithyroid drugs. All receptors derive from a woman aged 45-65 years with Graves disease. Both conserved end residues are part of each CDR3. The D gene is left open where the match is weak. Clone sizes are given selectively: once, few, many, or a class where the clone is expanded.

cdr3_nt	cdr3_aa	v_call	j_call	d_call	clone_size
TGCGCCAGCAGCCGCTTTGGGGATGAAAAACTGTTTTTT	CASSRFGDEKLFF	TRBV5-1	TRBJ1-4	NA	NA
TGTGCCAGCAGCATCCCGTCCGGGGGGACGTACACTGAAGCTTTCTTT	CASSIPSGGTYTEAFF	TRBV5-6	TRBJ1-1	NA	many
TGCAGCGTGGGGACTAGCGGGAGTTCCACGCAGTATTTT	CSVGTSGSSTQYF	TRBV29-1	TRBJ2-3	TRBD2	NA
TGTGCCAGCACCTCGGACAGGAGAAATCAGCCCCAGCATTTT	CASTSDRRNQPQHF	TRBV12-3/TRBV12-4	TRBJ1-5	TRBD1	many
TGTGCCAGCAGCCAACAGGCGAACTATGGCTACACCTTC	CASSQQANYGYTF	TRBV11-1	TRBJ1-2	NA	many
TGCAGTGCTAGTACAGGGGCCCAGGAGACCCAGTACTTC	CSASTGAQETQYF	TRBV20-1	TRBJ2-5	TRBD1	many
TGTGCCAGCAGCGCGATCTACGAGCAGTACTTC	CASSAIYEQYF	TRBV28	TRBJ2-7	NA	many
TGTGCCTGGAGTAGGGCTAGCGCTCCCTACGAGCAGTACTTC	CAWSRASAPYEQYF	TRBV30	TRBJ2-7	NA	NA
TGTGCCAGCAGTCCCGAAGCAGGGGGCGCTACGGCCGGCTACACCTTC	CASSPEAGGATAGYTF	TRBV28	TRBJ1-2	TRBD1	many
TGTGCCAGCAGCTTAACGGGGACAGCAGAGAGGGACGAGCAGTACTTC	CASSLTGTAERDEQYF	TRBV11-2	TRBJ2-7	TRBD1	many
TGCAGTGCTAGTCCGGAGAACTATGGCTACACCTTC	CSASPENYGYTF	TRBV20-1	TRBJ1-2	NA	NA
TGCAGTGCCCCTAGGACTAGCGGGAGGGCCGGGGCCTACAATGAGCAGTTCTTC	CSAPRTSGRAGAYNEQFF	TRBV20-1	TRBJ2-1	TRBD2	NA
TGTGCCAGCAGCCAAGATCGGTCTAGCGGGAGAAGAGAGACCCAGTACTTC	CASSQDRSSGRRETQYF	TRBV14	TRBJ2-5	TRBD2	NA
TGTGCCAGTAGTGCGCCGGGACTAGCGGGAGCTATCTCCTACAATGAGCAGTTCTTC	CASSAPGLAGAISYNEQFF	TRBV19	TRBJ2-1	TRBD2	few